This passage covers 26 T cell receptor beta chains from one sample sequenced in a study of technical replicates of blood from several donors. This table comes from immunoSEQ multiplex PCR, and its TCRdb copy is limited to in-frame clones, with some not included. Of about 85,000 clones listed, about 94% were seen once; the top ten hold 0.35% to 0.45%. The sample consisted of T cells isolated from PBMCs. The receptors were gathered from a human donor in good health.

The chain recombines TRBV11-2 with TRBJ2-1; TRBD2 matches 14 bases. The CDR3 covers 19 residues. Germline loops: CDR1 SGHAT, CDR2 FQNNGV. J gave up 0 bases and V 5 bases, and 9 bases lay outside the gene matches. This CDR3 reads CASSRGGLAGVLSYNEQFF. CDR3 nucleotides: TGTGCCAGCAGCCGAGGGGGACTAGCGGGAGTTCTCTCCTACAATGAGCAGTTCTTC.

This chain links TRBV9 with TRBJ1-2, with D maybe TRBD1 (5 bases). Germline V gene lookup returns CDR1 SGDLS and CDR2 YYNGEE. V was clipped by 4 bases and J by 5 bases, with 9 bases between them. This CDR3 is built from 12 residues. In nucleotides, the CDR3 is TGTGCCAGCAGCTTCCAGGGTTATGGCTACACCTTC. Translated, it gives CASSFQGYGYTF.

The rearrangement joins TRBV5-8 to TRBJ2-5; D gene uncertain. V lost 2 bases to trimming and J lost 4 bases, with 6 bases between them. The CDR3 runs to 12 residues. CDR1 is SGHTS, CDR2 YDEGEE, per germline. CDR3 in DNA: TGTGCCAGCAGCTTTACTCGAGAGACCCAGTACTTC. This gives the protein CASSFTRETQYF.

The V call is TRBV2, the J call TRBJ2-3; 10 bases match TRBD2. This CDR3 is 17 amino acids long. CDR1 is SNHLY, CDR2 FYNNEI, per germline. V lost 7 bases and J lost 4; bases outside the gene matches: 14. DNA of the CDR3: TGTGCCAGCATTCTCTGGCCTAGCGGGAGCGGGTCAGATACGCAGTATTTT. It translates to CASILWPSGSGSDTQYF.

This clone was seen once. The chain has TRBV27 and TRBJ2-3, with 10 bases identical to TRBD2. The CDR3 sequence is 16 residues long. Losses at the gene ends were 1 base for V and 4 bases for J; bases not matched to a gene: 5. The germline CDR1 and CDR2 sequences are MNHEY and SMNVEV (reference sequence). The DNA of the CDR3 is TGTGCCAGCAGTTTATTCGTCCTAGCGGGAGCAGATACGCAGTATTTT. This codes for CASSLFVLAGADTQYF.

The chain recombines TRBV7-8 with TRBJ2-3; D might be TRBD2 (5 bases). V lost 1 base to trimming and J lost 11 bases, with 13 bases between them. The CDR3 covers 13 residues. The germline gives CDR1 SGHVS, CDR2 FQNEAQ. The CDR3 DNA follows: TGTGCCAGCAGCTTAGTCGGGATCGTTATGCAGTATTTT. Translation: CASSLVGIVMQYF.

CDR3 amino acids: CASSELASGSNEQYF. DNA for the CDR3: TGTGCCAGCAGTGAATTGGCTAGCGGGAGTAACGAGCAGTACTTC. This sequence joins TRBV2 and TRBJ2-7; 10 nucleotides line up with TRBD2. The length of the CDR3 is 15 residues. V trimming: 2 bases; J trimming: 5 bases; junction bases outside the gene matches: 6. The V gene's germline CDR1 is SNHLY and CDR2 FYNNEI.

The chain links TRBV6-4 to TRBJ2-5; 8 bases are a match to TRBD2. J gave up 2 bases and V 3 bases, and 11 bases lay outside the gene matches. CDR3 length: 17 amino acids. Per the germline V gene, CDR1 is MRHNA and CDR2 is SNTAGT. CDR3 region: CASSESTSGGIQETQYF. CDR3 nucleotide sequence: TGTGCCAGCAGTGAGTCAACTAGCGGAGGTATTCAAGAGACCCAGTACTTC.

The rearrangement joins TRBV2 to TRBJ2-3, with 8 bases matching TRBD2. Germline trimming cut 7 bases from V and 1 base from J; bases unmatched to any gene: 7. Germline values: CDR1 SNHLY, CDR2 FYNNEI. This CDR3 is 15 amino acids long. The CDR3, as DNA: TGTGCCAGCAAGGGGTTACTAGCGGGCACAGATACGCAGTATTTT. Its translation: CASKGLLAGTDTQYF. The entire variable domain, with the rest obtained from reference TRBV2 and TRBJ2-3, is as follows: EPEVTQTPSHQVTQMGQEVILRCVPISNHLYFYWYRQILGQKVEFLVSFYNNEISEKSEIFDDQFSVERPDGSNFTLKIRSTKLEDSAMYFCASKGLLAGTDTQYFGPGTRLTVL.

The chain links TRBV25-1 to TRBJ1-5; no definite D call. The CDR3 is 18 residues long. Germline lookup yields CDR1 MGHDK and CDR2 SYGVNS. Trimming pared 8 bases from V and 3 bases from J, leaving 26 bases between. The CDR3 region is CASGKIRLDPLFNQPQHF. The CDR3 nucleotides read TGTGCCAGCGGAAAAATAAGACTCGACCCCCTATTCAATCAGCCCCAGCATTTT.

The V gene is TRBV6-5, the J gene TRBJ1-2; 7 bases fit TRBD1. Germline CDR1 is MNHEY and CDR2 is SVGAGI. This CDR3 region has 15 residues. V trimming: 2 bases; J trimming: 4 bases; junction bases outside the gene matches: 7. This CDR3 is CASSYLEGQLYGYTF. The CDR3 DNA follows: TGTGCCAGCAGTTACCTAGAGGGACAGCTCTATGGCTACACCTTC.

The chain employs TRBV7-3 and TRBJ2-7, with 15 positions matching TRBD2. The J segment lost 5 bases and the V segment lost 5 bases, leaving 16 bases of the junction unmatched. This CDR3 has 19 residues. CDR1 SGHTA and CDR2 FQGTGA come from the germline V gene. The CDR3 loop is CASSRYPGLAGGTQNEQYF. The CDR3 region has the DNA TGTGCCAGCAGCCGTTATCCGGGACTAGCGGGAGGAACTCAGAACGAGCAGTACTTC.

The chain links TRBV12-2 to TRBJ1-1. TRBV12-2 is marked as a pseudogene. The CDR3 has 15 residues. This CDR3 is CASRFCPGSTLEAFF. CDR3 DNA sequence: TGTGCAAGTCGCTTCTGCCCGGGGTCCACTCTCGAAGCTTTCTTT.

This chain uses TRBV5-1 with TRBJ2-6, with D perhaps TRBD1 (5 bases). Trimming shortened V by 0 bases and J by 1 base, and 8 bases separated the two germline ends. CDR1 is SGHRS and CDR2 is YFSETQ in the germline V gene. The CDR3 is made up of 16 amino acids. The CDR3 loop reads CASSLERGSGANVLTF. The CDR3 DNA follows: TGCGCCAGCAGCTTGGAAAGGGGATCTGGGGCCAACGTCCTGACTTTC.

This sequence joins TRBV5-1 and TRBJ2-7; D gene ambiguous. This CDR3 region has 13 residues. V lost 1 base and J 1 base, leaving 6 bases between the germline ends. The germline V gene has CDR1 SGHRS and CDR2 YFSETQ. CDR3 amino acids: CASSLQFSYEQYF. The CDR3 nucleotides read TGCGCCAGCAGCTTGCAGTTTTCCTACGAGCAGTACTTC. Supplemented by reference TRBV5-1 and TRBJ2-7, the full variable domain reads KAGVTQTPRYLIKTRGQQVTLSCSPISGHRSVSWYQQTPGQGLQFLFEYFSETQRNKGNFPGRFSGRQFSNSRSEMNVSTLELGDSALYLCASSLQFSYEQYFGPGTRLTVT.

V is TRBV7-2 and J is TRBJ2-7, with 7 bases that match TRBD1. Germline trimming cut 5 bases from V and 2 bases from J; bases unmatched to any gene: 6. The CDR3 runs to 14 residues. Germline values: CDR1 SGHTA, CDR2 FQGNSA. Here the CDR3 reads CASSHRGQTYEQYF. The CDR3, as DNA: TGTGCCAGCAGCCATAGGGGACAGACCTACGAGCAGTACTTC.

This clone was counted a single time. This rearrangement joins TRBV28 to TRBJ1-2, with a weak D call TRBD1 (5 bases). The germline V and J ends were trimmed by 3 bases and 3 bases, with 17 bases remaining between them. In germline, CDR1 is MDHEN, CDR2 SYDVKM. CDR3 length: 16 amino acids. The CDR3 loop is CASSFTAGGYDYGYTF. The CDR3 nucleotides read TGTGCCAGCAGTTTCACAGCGGGGGGGTATGACTATGGCTACACCTTC.

The gene calls are TRBV7-8 and TRBJ2-1; 7 nucleotides line up with TRBD2. The V segment lost 3 bases and the J segment 0 bases; nucleotides outside the gene matches: 11. Looked up from germline, CDR1 is SGHVS and CDR2 is FQNEAQ. The CDR3 consists of 18 residues. The CDR3 region is CASSFVPGGGGSYNEQFF. The CDR3, as DNA: TGTGCCAGCAGCTTTGTTCCCGGCGGGGGAGGCTCCTACAATGAGCAGTTCTTC.

V is TRBV6-5 and J is TRBJ2-1, with D maybe TRBD2 (6 bases). V was cut by 3 bases and J by 2 bases, with 11 bases left in between. The CDR3 loop spans 15 amino acids. Germline CDR1 reads MNHEY; CDR2 reads SVGAGI. CDR3 nucleotide sequence: TGTGCCAGCAGTTATACCGGGACTCCCTACAATGAGCAGTTCTTC. Protein sequence: CASSYTGTPYNEQFF.

The rearrangement uses TRBV9 and TRBJ1-2; the D gene is possibly TRBD1 (5 bases). Germline V gene lookup returns CDR1 SGDLS and CDR2 YYNGEE. This CDR3 contains 14 residues. V lost 0 bases and J 6 bases, leaving 12 bases between the germline ends. The CDR3 reads CASSVEAGYNGYTF. The CDR3 nucleotides are TGTGCCAGCAGCGTAGAGGCAGGGTACAATGGCTACACCTTC.

This chain connects TRBV6-6 to TRBJ2-7; weak D call: TRBD1 (6 bases). This CDR3 has 14 residues. Trimming removed 6 bases from V and 6 bases from J, with 18 bases in between. CDR1 is MNHNY, CDR2 SVGAGI, per germline (reference sequence). DNA of the CDR3: TGTGCCAGCAGGGAACTCCGGGACAACCTCGAGCAGTACTTC. This sequence encodes CASRELRDNLEQYF.

The rearrangement joins TRBV2 to TRBJ2-5, with 9 bases lining up with TRBD1. The germline V gene encodes CDR1 SNHLY and CDR2 FYNNEI. The ends lost 8 bases at V and 1 base at J; junction bases unmatched: 5. CDR3 length: 14 amino acids. For the CDR3, the DNA is TGTGCCAGCGCCTGGGACAGGGCCCAAGAGACCCAGTACTTC. Encoded protein: CASAWDRAQETQYF.

The chain links TRBV2 to TRBJ2-7; 7 nucleotides agree with TRBD1. Unmatched junction bases numbered 6, after V lost 3 bases and J lost 1 base. The CDR3 is made up of 15 amino acids. Germline V lookup: CDR1 SNHLY, CDR2 FYNNEI. The CDR3 is CASSDRQGVSYEQYF. In DNA, the CDR3 is TGTGCCAGCAGTGATCGCCAGGGGGTATCCTACGAGCAGTACTTC.

The chain has TRBV16 and TRBJ1-5; D ambiguous. Trimming took 1 base from V and 3 from J, leaving 4 bases between them. The CDR3 runs 13 residues. Germline CDR1 reads KGHSY; CDR2 reads FQNENV. CDR3 residues: CASSQYNNQPQHF. CDR3 DNA sequence: TGTGCCAGCAGCCAATACAACAATCAGCCCCAGCATTTT.

This clone was seen more than once but under ten times. This chain links TRBV6-1 with TRBJ2-1; D is possibly TRBD2 (6 bases). In germline, CDR1 is MNHNS, CDR2 SASEGT. CDR3 size: 12 residues. V dropped 10 bases and J dropped 5 bases, with 12 bases sitting between them. The CDR3: CATSGRHNEQFF. DNA of the CDR3: TGTGCCACTTCAGGGAGGCACAATGAGCAGTTCTTC.

The chain is built from TRBV6-5 and TRBJ2-1, with 9 bases identical to TRBD2. This CDR3 spans 15 amino acids. In germline, CDR1 is MNHEY, CDR2 SVGAGI. V was pared by 5 bases and J by 2 bases, with 4 bases of the junction left unmatched. DNA for the CDR3: TGTGCCAGCAGTCTATCTAGCGGGGCCTACAATGAGCAGTTCTTC. Translated: CASSLSSGAYNEQFF.